This paragraph reports one T cell receptor (beta chain). CDR3 length: 14 amino acids. CDR1 is DFQATT and CDR2 is SNEGSKA in the germline V gene (reference sequence). V shed 3 bases and J shed 5 bases, with 14 bases lying between them. In the authors' methods: Amplification with reference gene primers provided the estimates of nucleated cell counts. This table comes from immunoSEQ multiplex PCR, and its TCRdb copy is limited to in-frame clones, with some not included. V and J calls and clone size are given by that table; D and trimming were obtained from the DNA. The repertoire holds roughly 250,000 clones, with about three quarters as singletons. This entry is derived from a study of blood T cell repertoires in COVID-19. Study background: Samples representing acute and convalescent COVID-19 were sourced from the United States, Italy and Spain. Sources were T cells, B-cell-depleted T cells, or PBMCs; the material itself was cDNA or gDNA.

V gene TRBV20-1 combines with J gene TRBJ2-1; a possible D gene is TRBD1 (6 bases). Source material: peripheral blood. The sequence came from a woman older than 75 with acute or convalescent COVID-19. The DNA for the CDR3 is TGCAGTGCTAGTCAGGGGACGTCTGACAATGAGCAGTTCTTC. Residues: CSASQGTSDNEQFF.